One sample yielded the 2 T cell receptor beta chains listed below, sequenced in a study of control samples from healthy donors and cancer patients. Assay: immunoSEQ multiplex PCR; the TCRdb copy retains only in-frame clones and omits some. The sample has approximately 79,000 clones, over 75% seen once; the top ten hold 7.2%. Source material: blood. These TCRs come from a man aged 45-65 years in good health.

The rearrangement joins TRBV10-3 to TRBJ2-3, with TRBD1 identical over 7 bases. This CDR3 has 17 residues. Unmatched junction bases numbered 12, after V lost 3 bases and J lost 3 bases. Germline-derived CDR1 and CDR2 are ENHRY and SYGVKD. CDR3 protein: CAISEPGTALGTDTQYF. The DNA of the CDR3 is TGTGCCATCAGTGAACCCGGGACAGCTTTAGGGACAGATACGCAGTATTTT.

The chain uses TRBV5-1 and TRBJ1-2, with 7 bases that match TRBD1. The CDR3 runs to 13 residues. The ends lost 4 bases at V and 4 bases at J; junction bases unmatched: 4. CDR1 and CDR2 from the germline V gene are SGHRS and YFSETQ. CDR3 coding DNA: TGCGCCAGCAGCCCAGGACAGGTCTATGGCTACACCTTC. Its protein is CASSPGQVYGYTF.